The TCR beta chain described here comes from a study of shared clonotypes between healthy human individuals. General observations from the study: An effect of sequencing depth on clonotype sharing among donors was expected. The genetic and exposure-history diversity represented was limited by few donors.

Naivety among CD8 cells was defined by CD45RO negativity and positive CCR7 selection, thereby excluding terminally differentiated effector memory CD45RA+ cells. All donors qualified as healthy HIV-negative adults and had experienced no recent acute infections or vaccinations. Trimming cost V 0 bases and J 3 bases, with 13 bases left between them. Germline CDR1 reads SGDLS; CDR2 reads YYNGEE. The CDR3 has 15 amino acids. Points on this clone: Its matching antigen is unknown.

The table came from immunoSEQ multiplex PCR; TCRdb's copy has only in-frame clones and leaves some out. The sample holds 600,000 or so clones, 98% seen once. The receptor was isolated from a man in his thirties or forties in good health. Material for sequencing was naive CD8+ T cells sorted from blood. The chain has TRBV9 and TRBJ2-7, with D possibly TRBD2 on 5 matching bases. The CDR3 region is CASSVAASPNYEQYF. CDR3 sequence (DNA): TGTGCCAGCAGCGTAGCAGCTAGCCCAAACTACGAGCAGTACTTC.